The source of this T cell receptor (beta chain) is a study of blood T cells in healthy people across ages. Study conclusions and caveats: Among long-lived donors, naive CD4+ cells were more numerous and diversity higher than in aged donors.

This CDR3 is 13 amino acids long. V gave up 2 bases and J gave up 2 bases, with 5 bases separating them. CDR1 is LGHNA and CDR2 is YSLEER in the germline V gene. Regarding this clonotype: Its cognate antigen is unknown.

For the second PCR, which ran for roughly 6 to 12 cycles, a sample-barcoded 5' primer and a J-beta primer mix were used. Sequencing of every sample gave 2.5 million or more CDR3-containing paired-end reads. TCRdb re-called the 5' RACE reads with MiXCR, one entry per CDR3 protein. Of around 1,900,000 distinct CDR3 sequences listed, about 39% are singletons. Researchers isolated at least 7 million PBMCs per sample. This chain connects TRBV4-3 to TRBJ2-3, with unresolved D. The clonotype comes from a human donor in good health. Material: blood. Written as DNA, the CDR3 is TGCGCCAGCAGCCAATCATTCACAGATACGCAGTATTTT. Protein product: CASSQSFTDTQYF.